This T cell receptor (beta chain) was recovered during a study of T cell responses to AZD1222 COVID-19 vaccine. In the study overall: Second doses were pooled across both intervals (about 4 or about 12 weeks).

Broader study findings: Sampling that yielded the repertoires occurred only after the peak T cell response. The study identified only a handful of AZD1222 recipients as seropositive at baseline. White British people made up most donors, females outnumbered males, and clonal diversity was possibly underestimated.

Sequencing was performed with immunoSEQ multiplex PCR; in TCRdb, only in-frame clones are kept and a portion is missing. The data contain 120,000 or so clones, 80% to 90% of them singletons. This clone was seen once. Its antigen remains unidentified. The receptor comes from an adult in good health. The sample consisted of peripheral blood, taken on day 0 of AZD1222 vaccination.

The CDR3 DNA is TGTGCCAGCAGCTTACGGGGCCTGGGCGAGCAGTACTTC. This sequence encodes CASSLRGLGEQYF. The rearrangement links TRBV11-3 to TRBJ2-7, with D tentatively TRBD1 or TRBD2 (5 bases each). The V gene's germline CDR1 is SGHNT and CDR2 YENEEA. Trimming pared 2 bases from V and 6 bases from J, leaving 11 bases between. The CDR3 consists of 13 residues. Based on the CDR3 plus reference TRBV11-3 and TRBJ2-7, the full variable domain is EAGVVQSPRYKIIEKKQPVAFWCNPISGHNTLYWYLQNLGQGPELLIRYENEEAVDDSQLPKDRFSAERLKGVDSTLKIQPAELGDSAVYLCASSLRGLGEQYFGPGTRLTVT.